This T cell receptor beta chain was obtained from a study of T-cell memory formation after mild COVID-19. At the level of the study: Largely donor-specific sequence clusters came from a couple of donors.

TCRalpha and TCRbeta libraries used 5'RACE with constant-segment primers and UMIs. TCRdb ran MiXCR on the 5' RACE reads and lists one entry per CDR3 protein. The table shows a few hundred thousand distinct CDR3 sequences, with around 28% occurring only once. Study-wide results and limits: Nothing confirmed that second-wave clones peaking on day 37 were specific for SARS-CoV-2. Clones that contracted from day 15 to 85 were balanced CD4/CD8, while later expanders leaned CD4+.

V was clipped by 1 base and J by 0 bases, with 7 bases between them. The CDR3 spans 14 residues. Germline CDR1 and CDR2: DFQATT and SNEGSKA (reference sequence). This clonotype was counted between two and nine times. Antigen: not known. Sequencing used PBMCs or a T cell subset sorted from them (not recorded which). The chain employs TRBV20-1 and TRBJ2-1; D not resolved. The TCR originated in an adult woman who had mild COVID-19 (a few samples of this study predate the infection). Cell type and time point are not known. The DNA for the CDR3 is TGCAGTGCTAGAGTAGGATCCTCCTACAATGAGCAGTTCTTC. Protein product: CSARVGSSYNEQFF.